The present TCR beta chain was sequenced within a study of blood T cells in healthy people across ages. Isolated PBMCs totaled at least 6.5 million in each sample. Per sample, extraction of total RNA gave at least 6 micrograms in every case. Regarding the study as a whole: When set beside aged donors, long-lived donors presented more naive CD4+ cells and higher diversity.

Using a J-beta primer mix together with a sample-barcoded 5' primer, a second PCR was run for about 6 to 12 cycles. All cDNA molecules were each tagged by a template-switch adaptor with 12 random nucleotides. Using its own MiXCR run on the 5' RACE reads, TCRdb lists one record per CDR3 protein. The data contain some 730,000 distinct CDR3 sequences, about a fifth of them singletons. Per germline, CDR1 DFQATT and CDR2 SNEGSKA (reference sequence). This CDR3 has 15 residues. Losses at the gene ends were 3 bases for V and 2 bases for J; bases not matched to a gene: 7. Comment on this clonotype: Antigen: not known.

Specimen: blood. The clonotype comes from a man aged 65 to 85 in good health. J is TRBJ2-5 and V is TRBV20-1; 9 bases fit TRBD2. CDR3 region: CSASSALAGQETQYF. Here the CDR3 DNA reads TGCAGTGCTAGTTCTGCGCTAGCGGGACAAGAGACCCAGTACTTC.